The T cell receptor beta chain described here comes from a study of T cell responses to AZD1222 COVID-19 vaccine. A word on this clone: Its antigen is unidentified.

General observations from the study: Samples come after the peak T cell response, not at day 14. Compared with day 0, the breadth and depth of the Spike-specific TCR repertoire rose significantly after two doses of AZD1222. Per reports, nearly half of all spike-specific TCRs target regions that are unmutated in variants.

Only in-frame clones appear in the TCRdb table, and some are missing; sequencing was by immunoSEQ multiplex PCR. The table records more than 140,000 clones, approximately 93% of them present only once. Germline CDR1 reads LNHDA; CDR2 reads SQIVND (reference sequence). The CDR3 contains 16 residues. V gave up 3 bases and J gave up 4 bases; unmatched junction bases: 8. Sequences were derived from peripheral blood, sampled on day 0 of MenACWY control vaccination. This clonotype originated in an adult in good health. The chain couples TRBV19 to TRBJ1-2, with 10 bases aligning to TRBD1. The CDR3 region is CASSIQWDRGGYGYTF. CDR3 in DNA: TGTGCCAGTAGTATCCAGTGGGACAGGGGCGGCTATGGCTACACCTTC.